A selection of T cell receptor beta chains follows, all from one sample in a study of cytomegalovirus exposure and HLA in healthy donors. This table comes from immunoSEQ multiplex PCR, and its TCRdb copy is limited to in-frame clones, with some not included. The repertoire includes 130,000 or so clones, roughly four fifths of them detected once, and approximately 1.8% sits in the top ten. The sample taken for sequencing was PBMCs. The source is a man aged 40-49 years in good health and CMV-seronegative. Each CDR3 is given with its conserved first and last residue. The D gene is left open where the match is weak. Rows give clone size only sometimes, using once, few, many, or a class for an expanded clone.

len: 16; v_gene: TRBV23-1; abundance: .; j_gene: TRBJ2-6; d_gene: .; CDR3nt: TGCGCCAGCTGGGTTAGGCGAGACTCTGGGGCCAACGGCCTGACTTTC; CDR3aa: CASWVRRDSGANGLTF
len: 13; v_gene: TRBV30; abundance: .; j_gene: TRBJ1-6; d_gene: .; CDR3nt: TGTGCCTGGAACAGGGACACGAATTCACCCCTCCACTTT; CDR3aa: CAWNRDTNSPLHF
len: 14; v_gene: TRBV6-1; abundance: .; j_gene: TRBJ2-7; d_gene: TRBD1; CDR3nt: TGTGCCAGCAACCCAGGACAGGGCGACTACGAGCAGTACTTC; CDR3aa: CASNPGQGDYEQYF
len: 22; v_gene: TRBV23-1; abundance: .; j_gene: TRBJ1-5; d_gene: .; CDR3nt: TGCGCCAGCAGTCAAGTGAGGCAGGAGCGCCACTCGGAGGGATATAGCAATCAGCCCCAGCATTTT; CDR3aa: CASSQVRQERHSEGYSNQPQHF
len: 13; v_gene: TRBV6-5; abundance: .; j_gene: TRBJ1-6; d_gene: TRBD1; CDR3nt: TGTGCCAGCAGTTACTCAAACAGGGGAACCCTCCACTTT; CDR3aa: CASSYSNRGTLHF
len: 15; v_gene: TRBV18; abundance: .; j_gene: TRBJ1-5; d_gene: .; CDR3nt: TGTGCCAGCTCACGGTCAGGAGGGAGCAATCAGCCCCAGCATTTT; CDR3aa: CASSRSGGSNQPQHF
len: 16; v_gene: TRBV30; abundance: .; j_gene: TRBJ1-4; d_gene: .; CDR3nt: TGTGCCTGGAGTGTACGGGGTTTGGGTAGTAATGAAAAACTGTTTTTT; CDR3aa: CAWSVRGLGSNEKLFF
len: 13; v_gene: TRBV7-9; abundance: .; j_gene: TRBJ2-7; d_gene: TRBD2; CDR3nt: TGTGCCAGCAGCTGGACTAGCGGGAACGAGCAGTACTTC; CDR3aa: CASSWTSGNEQYF
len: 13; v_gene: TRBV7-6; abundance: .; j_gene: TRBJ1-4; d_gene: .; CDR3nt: TGTGCCAGCAGCTTAGGCCAGGCAGAAAAACTGTTTTTT; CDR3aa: CASSLGQAEKLFF
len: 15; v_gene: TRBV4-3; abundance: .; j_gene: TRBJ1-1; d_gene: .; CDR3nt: TGCGCCAGCAGCCAAGGACACAACATGAACACTGAAGCTTTCTTT; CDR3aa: CASSQGHNMNTEAFF
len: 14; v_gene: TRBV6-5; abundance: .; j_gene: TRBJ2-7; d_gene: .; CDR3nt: TGTGCCAGCAGTGCCACTAGGAGGGCCTACGAGCAGTACTTC; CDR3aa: CASSATRRAYEQYF
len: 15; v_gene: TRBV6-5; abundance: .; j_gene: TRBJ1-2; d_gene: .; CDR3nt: TGTGCCAGCAGTTACGAGTCTGCAGGGGTGCGTGGCTACACCTTC; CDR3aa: CASSYESAGVRGYTF
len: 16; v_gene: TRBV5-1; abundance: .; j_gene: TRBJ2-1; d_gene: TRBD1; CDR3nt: TGCGCCAGCAGCTGGCCCCCCGACAGGGGAGTCAATGAGCAGTTCTTC; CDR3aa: CASSWPPDRGVNEQFF
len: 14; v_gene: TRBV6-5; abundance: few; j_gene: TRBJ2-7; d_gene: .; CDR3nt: TGTGCCAGCAGTCCGGGGAACGGGAACTACGAGCAGTACTTC; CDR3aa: CASSPGNGNYEQYF
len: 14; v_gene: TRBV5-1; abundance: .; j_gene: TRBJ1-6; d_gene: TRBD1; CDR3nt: TGCGCCAGCAGCCAGGGACAGGGGGATTCACCCCTCCACTTT; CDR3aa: CASSQGQGDSPLHF
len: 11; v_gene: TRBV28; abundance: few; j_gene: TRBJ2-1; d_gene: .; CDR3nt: TGTGCCAGCAGTTCGTACAATGAGCAGTTCTTC; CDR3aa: CASSSYNEQFF
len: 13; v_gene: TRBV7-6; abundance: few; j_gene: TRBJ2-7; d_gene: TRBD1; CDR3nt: TGTGCCAGCAGCCCGACGACAGGGTACGAGCAGTACTTC; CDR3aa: CASSPTTGYEQYF
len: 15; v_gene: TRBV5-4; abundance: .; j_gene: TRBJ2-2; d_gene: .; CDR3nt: TGTGCCAGCAGCTCGTTTGCGGAGGACACCGGGGAGCTGTTTTTT; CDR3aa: CASSSFAEDTGELFF
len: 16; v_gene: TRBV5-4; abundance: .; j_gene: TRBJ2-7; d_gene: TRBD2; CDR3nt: TGTGCCAGCAGCCCAAAAACTAGCGGGAGTCCCTACGAGCAGTACTTC; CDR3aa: CASSPKTSGSPYEQYF
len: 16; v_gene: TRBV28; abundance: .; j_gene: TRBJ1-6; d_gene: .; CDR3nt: TGTGCCAGCAGTTTACCCGCGGGCTCCTATAATTCACCCCTCCACTTT; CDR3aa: CASSLPAGSYNSPLHF
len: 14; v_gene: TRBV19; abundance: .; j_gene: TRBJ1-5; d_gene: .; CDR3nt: TGTGCCAGTAGTATAGAGAGAGGGCCCAGGACCCAGCATTTT; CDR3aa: CASSIERGPRTQHF
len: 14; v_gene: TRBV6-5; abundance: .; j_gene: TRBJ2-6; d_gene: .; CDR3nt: TGTGCCAGCAGGAGGACCGGGGAGGCCAACGTCCTGACTTTC; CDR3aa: CASRRTGEANVLTF
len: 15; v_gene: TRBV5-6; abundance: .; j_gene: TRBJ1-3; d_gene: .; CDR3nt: TGTGCCAGCAGCTTGGCCGGGGATTCTGGAAACACCATATATTTT; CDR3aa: CASSLAGDSGNTIYF
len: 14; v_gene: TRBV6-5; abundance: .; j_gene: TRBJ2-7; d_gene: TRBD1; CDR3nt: TGTGCCACCGCGACCGGGACAGGGGGCTACGAGCAGTACTTC; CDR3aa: CATATGTGGYEQYF
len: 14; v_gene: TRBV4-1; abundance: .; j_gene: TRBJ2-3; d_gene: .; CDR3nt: TGCGCCAGCAGCGGAGGGGGGGCGGGAGATACGCAGTATTTT; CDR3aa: CASSGGGAGDTQYF
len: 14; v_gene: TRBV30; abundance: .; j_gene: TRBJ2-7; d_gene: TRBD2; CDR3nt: TGTGCCTGGACCACCCTAGCGGGGACCTACGAGCAGTACTTC; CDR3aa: CAWTTLAGTYEQYF
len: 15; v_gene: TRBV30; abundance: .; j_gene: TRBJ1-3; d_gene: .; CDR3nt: TGTGCCTGGAGTGTAAGGCAGGGGAACGGAAACACCATATATTTT; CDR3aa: CAWSVRQGNGNTIYF
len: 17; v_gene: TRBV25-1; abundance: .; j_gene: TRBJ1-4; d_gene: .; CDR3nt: TGTGCCAGCAGTCCCTACTCTCAAGGGGTCGCTAATGAAAAACTGTTTTTT; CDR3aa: CASSPYSQGVANEKLFF
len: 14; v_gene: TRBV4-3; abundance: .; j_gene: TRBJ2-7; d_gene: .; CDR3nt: TGCGCCAGCAGCCAAGACCTGACAACCTACGAGCAGTACTTC; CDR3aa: CASSQDLTTYEQYF
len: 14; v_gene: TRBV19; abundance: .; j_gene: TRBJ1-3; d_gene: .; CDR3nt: TGTGCCAGTATGAAGGAGACAGGTGGAAACACCATATATTTT; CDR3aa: CASMKETGGNTIYF
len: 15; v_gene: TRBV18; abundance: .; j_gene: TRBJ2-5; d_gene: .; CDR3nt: TGTGCCAGCTCACCACGGCTAGCGAACCAAGAGACCCAGTACTTC; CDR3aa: CASSPRLANQETQYF
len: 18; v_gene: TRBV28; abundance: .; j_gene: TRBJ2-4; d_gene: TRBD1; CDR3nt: TGTGCCAGCAGTTTATGGGGACCTACAGGGGGAGCCAAAAACAGTCAGTACTTC; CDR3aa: CASSLWGPTGGAKNSQYF
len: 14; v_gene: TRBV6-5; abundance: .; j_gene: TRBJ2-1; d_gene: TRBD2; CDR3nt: TGTGCCAGCAGCCAGGGACTAGGGGTCTATGAGCAGTTCTTC; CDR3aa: CASSQGLGVYEQFF
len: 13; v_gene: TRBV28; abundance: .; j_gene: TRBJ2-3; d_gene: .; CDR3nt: TGTGCCAGCAACTCCCCAGGTTCAAATACGCAGTATTTT; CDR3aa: CASNSPGSNTQYF
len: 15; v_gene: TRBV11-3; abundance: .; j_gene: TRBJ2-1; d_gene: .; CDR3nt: TGTGCCAGCAACCTCAGGGGATACTCCTACAATGAGCAGTTCTTC; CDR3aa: CASNLRGYSYNEQFF
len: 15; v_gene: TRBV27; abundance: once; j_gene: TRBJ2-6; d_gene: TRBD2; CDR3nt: TGTGCCAGCAGTTTAAACCGGGGGGGGGCCAACGGCCTGACTTTC; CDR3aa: CASSLNRGGANGLTF
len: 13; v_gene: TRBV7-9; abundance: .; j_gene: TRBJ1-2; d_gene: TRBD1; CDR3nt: TGTGCCAGCAGCTGGGGTGGGGACAGCTGGAACGCCTTC; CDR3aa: CASSWGGDSWNAF
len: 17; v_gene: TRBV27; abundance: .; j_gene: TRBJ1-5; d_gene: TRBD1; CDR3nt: TGTGCCAGCAAACCGCTAAAGCAGGGACAGGCCAATCAGCCCCAGCATTTT; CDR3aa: CASKPLKQGQANQPQHF
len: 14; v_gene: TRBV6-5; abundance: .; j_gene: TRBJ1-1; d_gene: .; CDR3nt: TGTGCCAGCAGTCCCGACACAGGGTCTCTAATGGCTTTCTTT; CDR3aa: CASSPDTGSLMAFF
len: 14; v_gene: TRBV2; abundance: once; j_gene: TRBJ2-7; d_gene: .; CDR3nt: TGTGCCAGCAGGGAAGGTAGGGAGTTGGGGGAGCAGTACTTC; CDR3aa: CASREGRELGEQYF
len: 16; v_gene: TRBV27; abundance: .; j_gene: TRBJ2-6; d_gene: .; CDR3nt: TGTGCCAGCAGTTTTAGGAGAAACTCTGGGGCCAACGTCCTGACTTTC; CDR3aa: CASSFRRNSGANVLTF
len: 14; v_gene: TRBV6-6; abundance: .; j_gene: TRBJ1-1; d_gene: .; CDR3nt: TGTGCCAGCAGTTACGGAGGGTCGGGGACTGAAGCTTTCTTT; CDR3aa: CASSYGGSGTEAFF
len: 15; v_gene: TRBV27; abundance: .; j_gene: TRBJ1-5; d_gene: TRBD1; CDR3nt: TGTGCCAGCGGATTTCAGGGGGTTGGCAATCAGCCCCAGCATTTT; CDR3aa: CASGFQGVGNQPQHF